This T cell receptor beta chain derives from a study of cytomegalovirus exposure and HLA in healthy donors. The study's findings and limits: Usually a TCR sequence was rare, but some public TCRs were found in many donors. V segments that were indistinguishable, TRBV6-2 and TRBV6-3 among them, were omitted from analysis.

Each of the donors was a healthy bone marrow donor. The germline V gene has CDR1 LGHNA and CDR2 YSLEER. V was pared by 5 bases and J by 5 bases, with 12 bases of the junction left unmatched. The CDR3 spans 18 residues. Primers for the PCR totalled 60 Vbeta and 13 Jbeta. Assay: immunoSEQ multiplex PCR; the TCRdb copy retains only in-frame clones and omits some. The sample spans more than 75,000 clones; the ten largest clones claim about 16%. About this clone: The antigen is not known.

Specimen: PBMCs. The sequence was obtained from a man aged 50 or older in good health and CMV-seropositive. V gene TRBV4-3 combines with J gene TRBJ2-3; 14 nucleotides match TRBD2. Written as DNA, the CDR3 is TGCGCCAGCAGCGCGCTTCCCCCGGGACTAGCGGGAGTAGATACGCAGTATTTT. Protein product: CASSALPPGLAGVDTQYF.